The 9 T cell receptor beta chains below were found in one sample sequenced in a study of beta chain features in type 1 diabetes. The isolated RNA, all of it, was reverse transcribed, so expressed TCRB transcripts were what got sequenced. Produced via immunoSEQ multiplex PCR; TCRdb's table is partial and in-frame only. The sample has 900,000 or so clones, roughly 15% seen once. The material sequenced was naive CD4+ T cells from blood. Receptors originate from a woman younger than 30 in good health.

V and J are TRBV29-1 and TRBJ1-5, with no clear D. The V and J ends lost 4 bases and 1 base respectively, with 11 bases between them. This CDR3 contains 14 residues. The germline V gene encodes CDR1 SQVTM and CDR2 ANQGSEA. Written as DNA, the CDR3 is TGCAGCGTTGCTCTGGGCATAAGCAATCAGCCCCAGCATTTT. It yields the protein CSVALGISNQPQHF. Drawing the rest from reference TRBV29-1 and TRBJ1-5, the complete variable domain is SAVISQKPSRDICQRGTSLTIQCQVDSQVTMMFWYRQQPGQSLTLIATANQGSEATYESGFVIDKFPISRPNLTFSTLTVSNMSPEDSSIYLCSVALGISNQPQHFGDGTRLSIL.

J is TRBJ1-1 and V is TRBV7-2; D uncertain. This CDR3 has 15 residues. Looked up from germline, CDR1 is SGHTA and CDR2 is FQGNSA. The V end was cut by 3 bases, the J end by 4 bases, with 15 bases between. The CDR3 nucleotides read TGTGCCAGCAGCTTGCTAACAGCCGGTCCCACTGAAGCTTTCTTT. Amino acids: CASSLLTAGPTEAFF.

This clone was detected a few times. The chain couples TRBV5-1 to TRBJ2-5; D is undetermined. CDR1 and CDR2 (germline): SGHRS, YFSETQ. The CDR3 is 15 residues long. V shed 5 bases and J shed 0 bases, with 14 bases lying between them. CDR3 DNA: TGCGCCAGCAGAGGACGGCCGTTCTACCAAGAGACCCAGTACTTC. Amino acids: CASRGRPFYQETQYF.

This sequence joins TRBV19 and TRBJ1-1, with D perhaps TRBD1 (6 bases). This CDR3 is 13 amino acids long. Germline CDR1 is LNHDA and CDR2 is SQIVND (reference sequence). Trimming took 3 bases from V and 10 from J, leaving 15 bases between them. DNA of the CDR3: TGTGCCAGTAGTATCTTTCCGACAGGAGCAGCTTTCTTT. This sequence encodes CASSIFPTGAAFF.

The J gene is TRBJ2-7, the V gene TRBV5-4; TRBD2 matches 9 bases. Per the germline V gene, CDR1 is SGHNT and CDR2 is YYREEE (reference sequence). V dropped 4 bases and J dropped 2; count of bases not matched to a gene: 10. This CDR3 region has 16 residues. The CDR3 DNA is TGTGCCAGCAGCCCTAACCCTAGCGGGGCTGCCTACGAGCAGTACTTC. Translation: CASSPNPSGAAYEQYF.

This chain joins TRBV25-1 and TRBJ2-5; 8 positions match TRBD2. The end of the DNA aligns better with TRBJ2-7, so the J call may be wrong. CDR1 is MGHDK and CDR2 is SYGVNS in the germline V gene. CDR3 size: 18 residues. CDR3 sequence reads: CASSELGIQRESTYEQYF. CDR3 coding DNA: TGTGCCAGCAGTGAATTAGGCATACAGCGGGAGTCCACCTACGAGCAGTACTTC.

The CDR3 loop reads CATSLLRSYEQYF. The CDR3 nucleotides are TGTGCCACCAGCTTGCTAAGGTCCTACGAGCAGTACTTC. The V gene is TRBV15, the J gene TRBJ2-7; D gene unclear. Germline loops: CDR1 LNHNV, CDR2 YYDKDF (reference sequence). There are 13 residues in the CDR3. Trimming removed 5 bases from V and 1 base from J, with 9 bases in between.

This sequence joins TRBV11-2 and TRBJ2-1; D call uncertain. This CDR3 is 16 amino acids long. Germline V gene sequence: CDR1 SGHAT, CDR2 FQNNGV. The V gene lost 4 bases and the J gene lost 0 bases, with 13 bases spanning the gap. The CDR3, as DNA: TGTGCCAGCAGCTCCCAACCGGTAAGCTCCTACAATGAGCAGTTCTTC. It specifies CASSSQPVSSYNEQFF.

The CDR3 sequence is CASSIEGYPQHF. The CDR3 DNA reads TGTGCCAGCAGTATCGAGGGGTATCCCCAGCATTTT. The chain couples TRBV28 to TRBJ1-5; D possibly corresponds to TRBD1 (5 bases). This CDR3 has 12 residues. Trimming pared 5 bases from V and 10 bases from J, leaving 12 bases between. Germline lookup yields CDR1 MDHEN and CDR2 SYDVKM.